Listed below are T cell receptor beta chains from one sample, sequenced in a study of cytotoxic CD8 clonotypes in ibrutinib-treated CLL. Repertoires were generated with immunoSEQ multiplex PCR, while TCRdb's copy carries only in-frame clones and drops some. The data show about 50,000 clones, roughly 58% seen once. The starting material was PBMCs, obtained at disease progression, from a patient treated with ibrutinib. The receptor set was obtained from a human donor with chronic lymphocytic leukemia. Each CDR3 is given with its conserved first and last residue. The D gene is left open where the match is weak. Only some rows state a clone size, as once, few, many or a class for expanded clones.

TGCGCCAGCAGCCGTACAGGGCTAACCGGGGAGCTGTTTTTT	CASSRTGLTGELFF	TRBJ2-2	-	-	TRBV4-3
TGTGCCAGCAAGGGGGGTATGATGATCCCTGAAGCTTTCTTT	CASKGGMMIPEAFF	TRBJ1-1	-	-	TRBV6-5
TGCGCCAGCGGCCCGGGTGCCGCCACGAACACCGGGGAGCTGTTTTTT	CASGPGAATNTGELFF	TRBJ2-2	-	-	TRBV5-1
TGTGCCAGCCAACCGGGACTAGCGGGGGACTTC	CASQPGLAGDF	TRBJ2-7	many	TRBD2	TRBV27
TGCAGCGTTGGGGAGGGCTATGGCTACACCTTC	CSVGEGYGYTF	TRBJ1-2	-	-	TRBV29-1
TGCGCCAGCAGCTTGGTTCCCGGGACTACCTACGAGCAGTACTTC	CASSLVPGTTYEQYF	TRBJ2-7	-	TRBD2	TRBV5-1
TGTGCCAGCAGCCAAGGGGTCTACGAATTCGACAATGAGCAGTTCTTC	CASSQGVYEFDNEQFF	TRBJ2-1	few	-	TRBV14
TGTGCCAGCAGCTTAACTAGCGGGGTCACCGGGGAGCTGTTTTTT	CASSLTSGVTGELFF	TRBJ2-2	once	TRBD2	TRBV7-2
TGTGCCAGCAGTTGGAGACAGGGATCTGGGGCCAACGTCCTGACTTTC	CASSWRQGSGANVLTF	TRBJ2-6	-	TRBD1	TRBV27
TGTGCCAGCAGCCTTGGACTGACAGAGAATTCACCCCTCCACTTT	CASSLGLTENSPLHF	TRBJ1-6	many	-	TRBV14
TGCGCCAGCAGGAATCCGACAGGGACTAGCACAGATACGCAGTATTTT	CASRNPTGTSTDTQYF	TRBJ2-3	-	-	TRBV23-1
TGCGCCAGCAGCTTGTTCAGGGTTCCCGGGGAGCTGTTTTTT	CASSLFRVPGELFF	TRBJ2-2	-	-	TRBV5-1
TGTGCCAGCAGCGTAGGCGGTAGCGGGGGAACAGATACGCAGTATTTT	CASSVGGSGGTDTQYF	TRBJ2-3	-	TRBD2	TRBV9
TGTGCCAGCAGTTTCGATACGCAGTATTTT	CASSFDTQYF	TRBJ2-3	-	-	TRBV28
TGTGCCAGCAGCTTGGAGGTTCTTACCTACGAGCAGTACTTC	CASSLEVLTYEQYF	TRBJ2-7	-	-	TRBV5-5
TGTGCCAGTAGTCCTAGGGGAGGGGATCAGCCCCAGCATTTT	CASSPRGGDQPQHF	TRBJ1-5	-	-	TRBV19
TGTGCCAGCTCACCATACGTAACAGGGGAAGAGACCCAGTACTTC	CASSPYVTGEETQYF	TRBJ2-5	-	TRBD1	TRBV18
TGCGCCAGCAGCCCCGGGACGGATTCCTACGAGCAGTACTTC	CASSPGTDSYEQYF	TRBJ2-7	-	-	TRBV5-1
TGTGCCAGCAGCCCCCGGACTTCTGGGGCCAACGTCCTGACTTTC	CASSPRTSGANVLTF	TRBJ2-6	once	-	TRBV9
TGTGCCAGCAGTTACGCGTTTAGCTCCTACGAGCAGTACTTC	CASSYAFSSYEQYF	TRBJ2-7	-	-	TRBV6-5
TGTGCCAGCAGCTTAGTTGATAATCAGCCCCAGCATTTT	CASSLVDNQPQHF	TRBJ1-5	-	-	TRBV7-8
TGTGCCAGTAGTATAGAGGGCCGGGGAAGCTATGGCTACACCTTC	CASSIEGRGSYGYTF	TRBJ1-2	few	-	TRBV19
TGTGCCAGCAGCAACAACCCCCGGGAGGGACCCTCTGGGGCCAACGTCCTGACTTTC	CASSNNPREGPSGANVLTF	TRBJ2-6	-	TRBD2	TRBV9
TGTGCCACCCGGAGAGGACAGACTAACACTGAAGCTTTCTTT	CATRRGQTNTEAFF	TRBJ1-1	few	-	TRBV6-5
TGTGCCAGCAGCGTAGGTCATACAGGGGGCTCTGATAAAGAGACCCAGTACTTC	CASSVGHTGGSDKETQYF	TRBJ2-5	-	TRBD1	TRBV9
TGTGCCAGCAGTCGGGACTACTACGAGCAGTACTTC	CASSRDYYEQYF	TRBJ2-7	-	TRBD2	TRBV6-5
TGCGCCAGCAGCCCGGGAGGTTGGAATTCACCCCTCCACTTT	CASSPGGWNSPLHF	TRBJ1-6	-	-	TRBV5-1
TGTGCCAGCTCACCACCTCAGGGAGCCACTGAAGCTTTCTTT	CASSPPQGATEAFF	TRBJ1-1	-	-	TRBV18
TGTGCCAGCAGTGTAGGGACGGGGGAGTATAGCAATCAGCCCCAGCATTTT	CASSVGTGEYSNQPQHF	TRBJ1-5	-	-	TRBV6-9
TGCAGCGTTAGGATCACTGAAGCTTTCTTT	CSVRITEAFF	TRBJ1-1	-	-	TRBV29-1
TGTGCCATCAGTGAGTCTGGGACGATCTCCGGAGAGACCCAGTACTTC	CAISESGTISGETQYF	TRBJ2-5	few	-	TRBV10-3
TGTGCCAGCAGTGAAGGGGCGGGAATGACCTACGAGCAGTACTTC	CASSEGAGMTYEQYF	TRBJ2-7	-	-	TRBV6-1
TGCGCCAGCAGCCAAGAATTGGCTCTTCTGAACACTGAAGCTTTCTTT	CASSQELALLNTEAFF	TRBJ1-1	-	-	TRBV4-3
TGTGCCTGGAGTGTTTTCTTTATGGGACAGGGTGACTATGGCTACACCTTC	CAWSVFFMGQGDYGYTF	TRBJ1-2	-	TRBD1	TRBV30
TGTGCCTGGAGTGTACACGGGGGTTGGGGCACAGATACGCAGTATTTT	CAWSVHGGWGTDTQYF	TRBJ2-3	-	-	TRBV30
TGCGCCAGCAGCCAAGATGGGACAGGGGACTATGGCTACACCTTC	CASSQDGTGDYGYTF	TRBJ1-2	-	TRBD1	TRBV4-1
TGTGCCTGGAGTGTAGGGTCGTTGGGTATTTGGAATGAGCAGTTCTTC	CAWSVGSLGIWNEQFF	TRBJ2-1	once	-	TRBV30
TGTGCCAGCAGCCGGGGACAGGCTGCAACTAATGAAAAACTGTTTTTT	CASSRGQAATNEKLFF	TRBJ1-4	many	TRBD1	TRBV5-8
TGTGCCAGTAGTCCTAGAGAGGGTTCACCCCTCCACTTT	CASSPREGSPLHF	TRBJ1-6	-	-	TRBV19
TGTGCCAGCAGTCCCCATGGCTCTGGGGCCAACGTCCTGACTTTC	CASSPHGSGANVLTF	TRBJ2-6	-	-	TRBV28
TGTGCCAGCAGCCTAACAGGAGAGGGCTCCTACGAGCAGTACTTC	CASSLTGEGSYEQYF	TRBJ2-7	few	-	TRBV7-3